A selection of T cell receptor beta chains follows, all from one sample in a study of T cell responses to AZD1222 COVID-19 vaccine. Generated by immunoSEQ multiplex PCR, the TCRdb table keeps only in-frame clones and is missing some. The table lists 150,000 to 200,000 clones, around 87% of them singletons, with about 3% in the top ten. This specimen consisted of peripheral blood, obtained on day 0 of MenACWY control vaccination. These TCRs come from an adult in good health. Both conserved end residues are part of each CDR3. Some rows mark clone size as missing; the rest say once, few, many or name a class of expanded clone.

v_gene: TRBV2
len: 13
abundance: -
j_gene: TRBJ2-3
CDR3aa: CASSIQLSDTQYF

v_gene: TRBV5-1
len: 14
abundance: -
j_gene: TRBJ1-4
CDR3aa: CASSFGQGVEKLFF

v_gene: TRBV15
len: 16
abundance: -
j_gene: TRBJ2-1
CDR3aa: CATSPARGGGYNEQFF

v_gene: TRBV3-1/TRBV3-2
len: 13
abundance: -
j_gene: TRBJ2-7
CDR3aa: CASSQAGGYEQYF

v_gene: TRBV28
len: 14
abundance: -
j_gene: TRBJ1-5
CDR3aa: CASSLTGLHQPQHF

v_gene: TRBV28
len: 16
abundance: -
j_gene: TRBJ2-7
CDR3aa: CASSFPPGQGVHEQYF

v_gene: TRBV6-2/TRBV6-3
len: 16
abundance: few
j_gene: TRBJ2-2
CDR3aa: CASSRTSDPNTGELFF

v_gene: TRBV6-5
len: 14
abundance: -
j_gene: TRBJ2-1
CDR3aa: CASSPPQWPNEQFF

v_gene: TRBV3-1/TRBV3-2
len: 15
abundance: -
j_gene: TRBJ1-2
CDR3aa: CASSQRGGGSYGYTF

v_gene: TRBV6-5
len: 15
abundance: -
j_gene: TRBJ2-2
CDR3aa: CASSYRDSSTGELFF

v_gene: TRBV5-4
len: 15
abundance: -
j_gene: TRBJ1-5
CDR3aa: CASSPDPTSNQPQHF

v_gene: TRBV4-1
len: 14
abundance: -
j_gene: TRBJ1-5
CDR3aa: CASSGPDSNQPQHF

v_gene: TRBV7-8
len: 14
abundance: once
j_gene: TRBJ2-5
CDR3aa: CASSADRVVETQYF

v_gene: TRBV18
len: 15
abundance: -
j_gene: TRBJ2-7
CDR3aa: CASSLTGAGSYEQYF

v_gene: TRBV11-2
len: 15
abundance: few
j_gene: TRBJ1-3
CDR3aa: CASSETRDRGNTIYF

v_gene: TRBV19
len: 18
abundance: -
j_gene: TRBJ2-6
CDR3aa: CASTNLGQGATGANVLTF

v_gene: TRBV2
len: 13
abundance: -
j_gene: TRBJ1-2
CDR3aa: CASMPGQIYGYTF

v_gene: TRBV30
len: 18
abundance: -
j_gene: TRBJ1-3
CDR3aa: CAWSGTRGYAVGGNTIYF

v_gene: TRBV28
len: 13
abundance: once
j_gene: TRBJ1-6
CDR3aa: CASSLRLGAPLHF

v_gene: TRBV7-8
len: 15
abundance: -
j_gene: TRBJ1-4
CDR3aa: CASSLAGQGYEKLFF

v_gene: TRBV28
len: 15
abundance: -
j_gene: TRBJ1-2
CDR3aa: CATVSGGQPLYGYTF